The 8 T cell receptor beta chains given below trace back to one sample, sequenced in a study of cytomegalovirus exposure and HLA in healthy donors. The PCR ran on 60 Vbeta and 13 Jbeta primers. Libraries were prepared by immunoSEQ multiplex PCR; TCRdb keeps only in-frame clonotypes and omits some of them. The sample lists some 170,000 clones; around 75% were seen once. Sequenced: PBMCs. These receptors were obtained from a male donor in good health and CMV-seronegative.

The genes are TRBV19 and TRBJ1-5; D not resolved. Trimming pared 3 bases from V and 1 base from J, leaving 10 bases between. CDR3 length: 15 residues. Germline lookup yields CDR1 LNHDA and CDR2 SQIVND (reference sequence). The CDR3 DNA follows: TGTGCCAGTAGTATGTTGGCTGTGAGCAATCAGCCCCAGCATTTT. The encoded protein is CASSMLAVSNQPQHF. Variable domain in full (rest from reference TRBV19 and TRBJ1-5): DGGITQSPKYLFRKEGQNVTLSCEQNLNHDAMYWYRQDPGQGLRLIYYSQIVNDFQKGDIAEGYSVSREKKESFPLTVTSAQKNPTAFYLCASSMLAVSNQPQHFGDGTRLSIL.

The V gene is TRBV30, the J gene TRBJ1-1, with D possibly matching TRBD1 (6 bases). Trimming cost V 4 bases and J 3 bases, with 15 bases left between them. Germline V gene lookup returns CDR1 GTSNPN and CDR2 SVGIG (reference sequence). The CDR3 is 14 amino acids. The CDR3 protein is CAWTLHWTDTEAFF. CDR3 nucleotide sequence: TGTGCCTGGACTCTTCATTGGACAGACACTGAAGCTTTCTTT.

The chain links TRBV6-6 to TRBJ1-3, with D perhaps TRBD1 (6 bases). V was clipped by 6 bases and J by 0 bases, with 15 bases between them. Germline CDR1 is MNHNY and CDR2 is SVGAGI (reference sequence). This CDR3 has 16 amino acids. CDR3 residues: CASSVNRASSGNTIYF. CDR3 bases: TGTGCCAGCAGCGTTAACAGGGCGAGCTCTGGAAACACCATATATTTT.

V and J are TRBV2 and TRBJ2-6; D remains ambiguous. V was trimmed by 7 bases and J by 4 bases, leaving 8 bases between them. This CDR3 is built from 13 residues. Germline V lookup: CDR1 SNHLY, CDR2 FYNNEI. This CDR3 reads CASTVKGANVLTF. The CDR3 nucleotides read TGTGCCAGCACAGTAAAGGGGGCCAACGTCCTGACTTTC. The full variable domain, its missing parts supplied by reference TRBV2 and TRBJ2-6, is EPEVTQTPSHQVTQMGQEVILRCVPISNHLYFYWYRQILGQKVEFLVSFYNNEISEKSEIFDDQFSVERPDGSNFTLKIRSTKLEDSAMYFCASTVKGANVLTFGAGSRLTVL.

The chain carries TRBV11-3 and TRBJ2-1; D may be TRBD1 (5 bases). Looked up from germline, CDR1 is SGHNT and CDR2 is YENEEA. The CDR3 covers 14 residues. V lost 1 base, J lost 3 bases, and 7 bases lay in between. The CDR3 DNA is TGTGCCAGCAGCTTAGCCAGGGACTACAATGAGCAGTTCTTC. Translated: CASSLARDYNEQFF.

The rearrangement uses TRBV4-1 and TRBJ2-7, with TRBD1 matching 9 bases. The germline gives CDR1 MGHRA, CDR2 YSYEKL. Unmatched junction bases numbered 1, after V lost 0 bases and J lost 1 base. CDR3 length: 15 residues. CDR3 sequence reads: CASSQEDRGSYEQYF. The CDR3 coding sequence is TGCGCCAGCAGCCAAGAAGACAGGGGGTCCTACGAGCAGTACTTC.

Written as DNA, the CDR3 is TGTGCCAGCAGTTATGGTCGAGGGTCGGCGTCTGGCTACACCTTC. This encodes CASSYGRGSASGYTF. The chain recombines TRBV6-5 with TRBJ1-2; D unclear. CDR3 length: 15 amino acids. Germline loops: CDR1 MNHEY, CDR2 SVGAGI. V was shortened by 3 bases and J by 7 bases, with 18 bases between the two germline ends.

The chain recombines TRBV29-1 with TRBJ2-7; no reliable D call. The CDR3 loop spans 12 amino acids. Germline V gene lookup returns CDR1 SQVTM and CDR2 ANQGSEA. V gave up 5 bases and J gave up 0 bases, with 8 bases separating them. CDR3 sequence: CSVLQSSYEQYF. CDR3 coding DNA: TGCAGCGTTCTACAGAGCTCCTACGAGCAGTACTTC.